One sample yielded the 28 T cell receptor beta chains listed below, sequenced in a study of blood T cell repertoires in COVID-19. The assay was immunoSEQ multiplex PCR, and TCRdb's table has in-frame clones only and misses some. In the table there are about 26,000 clones, 80% to 95% of which are singletons. Sequencing was carried out using peripheral blood. The receptors were gathered from a human donor in a cohort sampled during active COVID-19.

The V gene is TRBV10-3, the J gene TRBJ2-2; D call uncertain. V was cut by 4 bases and J by 0 bases, with 9 bases left in between. This CDR3 comprises 15 residues. The germline V gene encodes CDR1 ENHRY and CDR2 SYGVKD. CDR3 coding DNA: TGTGCCATCAGTGGGGCGACCGCGAACACCGGGGAGCTGTTTTTT. Translated, it gives CAISGATANTGELFF.

The chain employs TRBV2 and TRBJ2-2; 10 bases are a match to TRBD1. This CDR3 region has 15 residues. J was trimmed by 3 bases and V by 5 bases; bases with no gene match: 3. Germline values: CDR1 SNHLY, CDR2 FYNNEI. CDR3 DNA sequence: TGTGCCAGCAGTCGACAGGGGGCGGACACCGGGGAGCTGTTTTTT. Translating it yields CASSRQGADTGELFF.

The CDR3 region is CASGQNTEAFF. CDR3 bases: TGTGCGAGCGGACAGAACACTGAAGCTTTCTTT. This chain joins TRBV2 and TRBJ1-1, with D possibly TRBD1 on 5 matching bases. Germline-derived CDR1 and CDR2 are SNHLY and FYNNEI. The CDR3 runs 11 residues. The whole variable domain, remainder taken from reference TRBV2 and TRBJ1-1, is EPEVTQTPSHQVTQMGQEVILRCVPISNHLYFYWYRQILGQKVEFLVSFYNNEISEKSEIFDDQFSVERPDGSNFTLKIRSTKLEDSAMYFCASGQNTEAFFGQGTRLTVV.

For this clone: At one end, the junction sequence differs from germline, possibly due to a read error. This chain links TRBV6-1 with TRBJ2-7; 7 bases match TRBD1. CDR1 and CDR2 (germline): MNHNS, SASEGT. This CDR3 region has 16 residues. The CDR3 here is CASSEALLGTASPLGF. The CDR3 region has the DNA TGTGCCAGCAGTGAAGCCCTCCTGGGGACAGCGAGTCCCCTCGGCTTC.

The chain couples TRBV6-5 to TRBJ2-5; the match to TRBD2 covers 11 bases. CDR3 size: 15 residues. J gave up 8 bases and V 4 bases, and 9 bases lay outside the gene matches. Germline CDR1 MNHEY, CDR2 SVGAGI. The CDR3, as DNA: TGTGCCAGCAGTTTCCCGGGACTAGCGGACCTAACCCAGTACTTC. It specifies CASSFPGLADLTQYF.

The CDR3 coding sequence is TGTGCCAGCAGCGTAGGCCGGGCTAGCGGGGGGTTAGATACGCAGTATTTT. Translated: CASSVGRASGGLDTQYF. The gene calls are TRBV9 and TRBJ2-3; the match to TRBD2 covers 11 bases. This CDR3 is built from 17 residues. Germline CDR1 reads SGDLS; CDR2 reads YYNGEE. The trim removed 0 bases at V and 5 bases at J, leaving 8 bases unmatched.

This rearrangement joins TRBV7-9 to TRBJ2-7; 9 nucleotides line up with TRBD1. The CDR3 is 16 residues long. V lost 0 bases to trimming and J lost 2 bases; unmatched junction nucleotides: 5. Germline lookup yields CDR1 SEHNR and CDR2 FQNEAQ (reference sequence). The CDR3 DNA is TGTGCCAGCAGCTTAGCGTCAGGGACAGGGACCTACGAGCAGTACTTC. Its protein product is CASSLASGTGTYEQYF.

This rearrangement joins TRBV2 to TRBJ2-1, with D possibly matching TRBD1 (5 bases). Germline assignment: CDR1 SNHLY and CDR2 FYNNEI. The CDR3 has 15 amino acids. The V end lost 7 bases, the J end lost 5 bases, and 18 bases lay between the germline ends. In nucleotides, the CDR3 is TGTGCCAGCAATATGGAAGCAGGGAAACACAATGAGCAGTTCTTC. Its protein product is CASNMEAGKHNEQFF.

The chain recombines TRBV27 with TRBJ1-1; D is perhaps TRBD1 (6 bases). The CDR3 loop spans 16 amino acids. Trimming took off 3 bases at V and 1 base at J, with 15 bases between the two ends. The V gene's germline CDR1 is MNHEY and CDR2 SMNVEV (reference sequence). CDR3 in DNA: TGTGCCAGCAGTTTTGGGGGCACCCAGGGGAACACTGAAGCTTTCTTT. It codes for CASSFGGTQGNTEAFF.

CDR3 sequence: CASTTGVGRANEQFF. Here the CDR3 DNA reads TGTGCCAGCACCACCGGCGTCGGGAGGGCGAATGAGCAGTTCTTC. The chain has TRBV5-8 and TRBJ2-1; 8 nucleotides align to TRBD2. The V and J ends lost 6 bases and 7 bases, in that order; junction bases with no gene match: 12. CDR1 SGHTS and CDR2 YDEGEE come from the germline V gene. This CDR3 comprises 15 residues.

The chain couples TRBV6-5 to TRBJ1-1, with D maybe TRBD1 (5 bases). Deletions cut 0 bases from V and 2 bases from J, with 13 bases between. The germline V gene has CDR1 MNHEY and CDR2 SVGAGI. This CDR3 region has 16 residues. In DNA form, the CDR3 reads TGTGCCAGCAGTTACTCGACCGTGACAGTTAACACTGAAGCTTTCTTT. Translating gives CASSYSTVTVNTEAFF.

The gene calls are TRBV24-1 and TRBJ2-5; 12 bases are shared with TRBD2. The germline gives CDR1 KGHDR, CDR2 SFDVKD. The CDR3 sequence is 15 residues long. V gave up 7 bases and J gave up 1 base; unmatched junction bases: 3. The CDR3 DNA reads TGTGCCACCAGCCCGACTAGCGGGGGCCAAGAGACCCAGTACTTC. Translating gives CATSPTSGGQETQYF.

Details on this clone: One junction end disagrees with the germline gene, perhaps due to a read error. The V gene is TRBV7-2, the J gene TRBJ2-7; no reliable D call. Germline loops: CDR1 SGHTA, CDR2 FQGNSA. The CDR3 consists of 12 residues. CDR3: CASSLGEYVQYF. The CDR3 DNA sequence: TGTGCCAGCAGCTTAGGAGAGTACGTGCAGTACTTC.

V gene TRBV7-9 combines with J gene TRBJ1-2; D is undetermined. V was trimmed by 1 base and J by 8 bases, leaving 14 bases between them. Germline loops: CDR1 SEHNR, CDR2 FQNEAQ (reference sequence). CDR3 length: 14 amino acids. CDR3 sequence: CASSLDVTGTGYTF. The CDR3 nucleotides read TGTGCCAGCAGCTTAGACGTAACGGGTACGGGCTACACCTTC. The variable domain in full, with the rest retrieved from reference TRBV7-9 and TRBJ1-2, is DTGVSQNPRHKITKRGQNVTFRCDPISEHNRLYWYRQTLGQGPEFLTYFQNEAQLEKSRLLSDRFSAERPKGSFSTLEIQRTEQGDSAMYLCASSLDVTGTGYTFGSGTRLTVV.

This chain uses TRBV7-3 with TRBJ2-1; 13 nucleotides line up with TRBD2. This CDR3 region has 17 residues. V lost 4 bases, J lost 0 bases, and 3 bases stayed unmatched. The V gene's germline CDR1 is SGHTA and CDR2 FQGTGA. The CDR3 loop reads CASSSRTSGGSYNEQFF. CDR3 coding DNA: TGTGCCAGCAGCTCCAGGACTAGCGGGGGCTCCTACAATGAGCAGTTCTTC.

CDR3 DNA sequence: TGTGCCAGCAGCGCAGAGCGGGGGACTTCTTACGAGCAGTACTTC. The encoded protein is CASSAERGTSYEQYF. The chain recombines TRBV9 with TRBJ2-7; 8 positions agree with TRBD2. The CDR3 totals 15 residues. With V trimmed by 3 bases and J by 4 bases, 9 bases remained unmatched. CDR1 is SGDLS and CDR2 is YYNGEE in the germline V gene.

This chain connects TRBV7-9 to TRBJ1-2, with D tentatively TRBD1 (5 bases). This CDR3 region has 17 residues. V was pared by 5 bases and J by 0 bases, with 19 bases between. Germline V lookup: CDR1 SEHNR, CDR2 FQNEAQ (reference sequence). In DNA form, the CDR3 reads TGTGCCAGCAGCGTGACAGTAGTAGTCAGCTCTAACTATGGCTACACCTTC. It is translated as CASSVTVVVSSNYGYTF.

V and J are TRBV7-6 and TRBJ2-1; 11 bases are shared with TRBD1. Germline values: CDR1 SGHVS, CDR2 FNYEAQ. Germline trimming cut 2 bases from V and 2 bases from J; bases unmatched to any gene: 5. The length of the CDR3 is 17 residues. CDR3 sequence: CASSLPGTGGPYNEQFF. The CDR3 region has the DNA TGTGCCAGCAGCTTACCCGGGACAGGGGGTCCCTACAATGAGCAGTTCTTC.

This clone was counted a single time. This chain joins TRBV12-3 or TRBV12-4 and TRBJ2-2; D might be TRBD1 (5 bases). The CDR3 runs 12 residues. Trimming left V 6 bases short and J 7 bases short, with 9 bases between. Written as DNA, the CDR3 is TGTGCCAGCAGCCTCGACAGCGGGGAGCTGTTTTTT. Translated: CASSLDSGELFF.

This rearrangement joins TRBV6-5 to TRBJ1-2; maybe TRBD1 (6 bases). The CDR3 spans 13 residues. V gave up 6 bases and J gave up 2 bases, with 10 bases separating them. Looked up from germline, CDR1 is MNHEY and CDR2 is SVGAGI. CDR3: CASRPDRNYGYTF. CDR3 nucleotides: TGTGCCAGCAGACCGGACAGAAACTATGGCTACACCTTC.

The chain carries TRBV5-1 and TRBJ2-3, with 10 bases that match TRBD1. The V gene end was trimmed by 7 bases and the J gene end by 4 bases; junction bases not matched to a gene: 6. The CDR3 is 14 residues long. In germline, CDR1 is SGHRS, CDR2 YFSETQ. The CDR3 protein is CASQTGGRADTQYF. The CDR3 nucleotides read TGCGCCAGCCAGACAGGGGGCAGAGCAGATACGCAGTATTTT. The full variable domain, in which reference TRBV5-1 and TRBJ2-3 provide the parts outside the CDR3, is KAGVTQTPRYLIKTRGQQVTLSCSPISGHRSVSWYQQTPGQGLQFLFEYFSETQRNKGNFPGRFSGRQFSNSRSEMNVSTLELGDSALYLCASQTGGRADTQYFGPGTRLTVL.

This clone was seen a handful of times. V gene TRBV10-3 combines with J gene TRBJ1-2, with TRBD1 identical over 7 bases. The V gene end was trimmed by 10 bases and the J gene end by 6 bases; junction bases not matched to a gene: 8. The CDR3 loop spans 12 amino acids. CDR1 and CDR2 from the germline V gene are ENHRY and SYGVKD. The CDR3 sequence is CATADRINGYTF. The CDR3 nucleotides read TGTGCCACCGCGGACAGGATCAATGGCTACACCTTC.

The gene calls are TRBV30 and TRBJ1-2; D perhaps matches TRBD1 (6 bases). Looked up from germline, CDR1 is GTSNPN and CDR2 is SVGIG (reference sequence). V was pared by 4 bases and J by 2 bases, with 14 bases between. The CDR3 spans 14 residues. This CDR3 is CAWNLVTGNYGYTF. CDR3 sequence (DNA): TGTGCCTGGAACCTCGTAACAGGGAACTATGGCTACACCTTC. The full variable domain, in which reference TRBV30 and TRBJ1-2 provide the parts outside the CDR3, is SQTIHQWPATLVQPVGSPLSLECTVEGTSNPNLYWYRQAAGRGLQLLFYSVGIGQISSEVPQNLSASRPQDRQFILSSKKLLLSDSGFYLCAWNLVTGNYGYTFGSGTRLTVV.

The chain couples TRBV7-9 to TRBJ1-1; D perhaps matches TRBD1 (5 bases). The V gene's germline CDR1 is SEHNR and CDR2 FQNEAQ (reference sequence). V dropped 5 bases and J dropped 3 bases, with 22 bases sitting between them. The CDR3 loop spans 17 amino acids. The CDR3 DNA is TGTGCCAGCAGCCCCCGGGTGGGTTCGGGGACTGACACTGAAGCTTTCTTT. Encoded protein: CASSPRVGSGTDTEAFF.

CDR3 loop: CASSLLGRHYEQYF. CDR3 DNA sequence: TGTGCCAGCAGTTTACTAGGGAGGCACTACGAGCAGTACTTC. The V gene is TRBV27, the J gene TRBJ2-7; tentatively, D is TRBD2 (6 bases). The CDR3 covers 14 residues. CDR1 and CDR2 from the germline V gene are MNHEY and SMNVEV (reference sequence). V lost 2 bases to trimming and J lost 3 bases, with 11 bases between them.

The CDR3 region is CASSDDGQGYNEQFF. The DNA for the CDR3 is TGTGCCAGCAGTGACGATGGGCAGGGCTACAATGAGCAGTTCTTC. The chain employs TRBV2 and TRBJ2-1, with D perhaps TRBD1 (5 bases). The germline CDR1 and CDR2 sequences are SNHLY and FYNNEI. The ends were cut back, 3 bases at V and 3 bases at J, with 12 bases in the middle. CDR3 length: 15 amino acids.

V is TRBV15 and J is TRBJ1-4; D is unclear. The V end lost 1 base, the J end lost 5 bases, and 11 bases lay between the germline ends. The length of the CDR3 is 15 residues. The germline V gene has CDR1 LNHNV and CDR2 YYDKDF (reference sequence). This chain's CDR3 is CATSRGGSRNEKLFF. The DNA for the CDR3 is TGTGCCACCAGCAGAGGAGGATCACGGAATGAAAAACTGTTTTTT.

This sequence joins TRBV4-2 and TRBJ2-7, with TRBD2 matching over 7 bases. CDR1 and CDR2 from the germline V gene are LGHNA and YNFKEQ. The CDR3 runs to 15 residues. The ends lost 1 base at V and 2 bases at J; junction bases unmatched: 5. CDR3 sequence (DNA): TGTGCCAGCAGCCAAGGGGGACTAAAAACCTACGAGCAGTACTTC. As protein: CASSQGGLKTYEQYF.